The 25 T cell receptor beta chains presented below share a single source sample, sequenced in a study of CD8+ T cells in alopecia areata (dated by TCRdb to the late 2010s). This sample's time point label indicates: roughly 24 weeks on oral tofacitinib. The sample's treatment or condition label is to be understood as: oral pan-JAK inhibitor, 5-10 mg twice daily. Libraries were constructed by the immunoSEQ multiplex PCR assay. To provide template for TCR sequencing, every sample had RNA extracted and reverse transcribed into cDNA. TCRdb's version of the immuneACCESS table is confined to in-frame rearrangements and falls short of the full clone set. An unresolved V gene accounts for under half of the shortfall where checked; the remainder is of unknown origin. The sample profile shows around 160,000 clones; 50% to 65% of them were found once. Of the sample, 12% to 15% falls within the top ten clones.

The sample was CD4+ T cells sorted from blood, taken at week 24, from a patient treated with tofacitinib. The receptors here all came from a human donor with alopecia areata.

This chain uses TRBV6-5 with TRBJ1-1; TRBD1 might be the D (6 bases). Germline V gene data show CDR1 as MNHEY and CDR2 as SVGAGI. The V gene lost 7 bases and the J gene lost 3 bases, with 18 bases spanning the gap. The length of the CDR3 is 15 residues. This CDR3 is CASTHSGQGHTEAFF. CDR3 sequence (DNA): TGTGCCAGCACCCACTCAGGGCAGGGGCACACTGAAGCTTTCTTT.

This rearrangement joins TRBV2 to TRBJ1-2, with TRBD1 identical over 8 bases. V trimming: 9 bases; J trimming: 4 bases; junction bases outside the gene matches: 7. The length of the CDR3 is 13 residues. Germline values: CDR1 SNHLY, CDR2 FYNNEI. In nucleotides, the CDR3 is TGTGCCAGTACGACAGGGGCTCCCTATGGCTACACCTTC. Its translation: CASTTGAPYGYTF. Using reference TRBV2 and TRBJ1-2 for the parts outside the CDR3, the full variable domain is EPEVTQTPSHQVTQMGQEVILRCVPISNHLYFYWYRQILGQKVEFLVSFYNNEISEKSEIFDDQFSVERPDGSNFTLKIRSTKLEDSAMYFCASTTGAPYGYTFGSGTRLTVV.

This clone occurred once. This chain uses TRBV28 with TRBJ2-5, with a possible D match to TRBD1 (6 bases). Germline CDR1 reads MDHEN; CDR2 reads SYDVKM. This CDR3 is built from 11 residues. V lost 8 bases and J lost 6, with 10 bases in between. The CDR3 nucleotides are TGTGCCAGCTACAGGGAACAGACCCAGTACTTC. It is translated as CASYREQTQYF.

This chain links TRBV29-1 with TRBJ1-4; TRBD1 is a possible D gene (5 bases). V dropped 5 bases and J dropped 4 bases, with 11 bases sitting between them. The CDR3 extends over 13 amino acids. The V gene's germline CDR1 is SQVTM and CDR2 ANQGSEA. DNA for the CDR3: TGCAGCGTTTCAAAGGGGATTAATGAAAAACTGTTTTTT. Its protein product is CSVSKGINEKLFF.

As for this clone: Within the sample, other DNA sequences also encode this same CDR3. The CDR3 sequence: CASSLGPNQPQHF. CDR3 nucleotide sequence: TGTGCCAGCAGCCTGGGACCTAATCAGCCCCAGCATTTT. The chain uses TRBV7-2 and TRBJ1-5, with D tentatively TRBD1 (5 bases). Trimming cost V 5 bases and J 4 bases, with 9 bases left between them. Per the germline V gene, CDR1 is SGHTA and CDR2 is FQGNSA. The CDR3 is 13 amino acids.

This clone has a handful of counts. The sample carries other DNA sequences with the same CDR3. The chain couples TRBV5-1 to TRBJ2-3; no clear D gene. The V gene lost 3 bases and the J gene lost 0 bases, with 2 bases spanning the gap. The germline V gene encodes CDR1 SGHRS and CDR2 YFSETQ. The CDR3 is made up of 12 amino acids. This chain's CDR3 is CASSSSTDTQYF. CDR3 DNA: TGCGCCAGCAGCTCCAGCACAGATACGCAGTATTTT.

Concerning this clone itself: Other nucleotide sequences in the sample specify the same CDR3. The rearrangement joins TRBV29-1 to TRBJ2-1; 8 bases align to TRBD2. The J segment lost 2 bases and the V segment lost 6 bases, leaving 6 bases of the junction unmatched. Germline V lookup: CDR1 SQVTM, CDR2 ANQGSEA. This CDR3 has 14 residues. The CDR3 loop reads CSVAGTSTYNEQFF. In nucleotides, the CDR3 is TGCAGCGTGGCAGGGACTAGTACCTACAATGAGCAGTTCTTC.

The chain is built from TRBV5-6 and TRBJ1-6, with D possibly TRBD1 on 5 matching bases. The V gene lost 1 base and the J gene lost 5 bases, with 16 bases spanning the gap. Germline V lookup: CDR1 SGHDT, CDR2 YYEEEE. This CDR3 contains 17 residues. CDR3 sequence: CASSLLSLGADNSPLHF. The CDR3 DNA reads TGTGCCAGCAGCTTGTTGTCGCTCGGGGCAGATAATTCACCCCTCCACTTT. The full variable domain, its missing parts supplied by reference TRBV5-6 and TRBJ1-6, is DAGVTQSPTHLIKTRGQQVTLRCSPKSGHDTVSWYQQALGQGPQFIFQYYEEEERQRGNFPDRFSGHQFPNYSSELNVNALLLGDSALYLCASSLLSLGADNSPLHFGNGTRLTVT.

This chain joins TRBV30 and TRBJ2-1; 8 bases line up with TRBD1. Germline-derived CDR1 and CDR2 are GTSNPN and SVGIG (reference sequence). V lost 1 base, J lost 0 bases, and 5 bases stayed unmatched. The CDR3 totals 16 residues. The CDR3 sequence is CAWSGQGADSYNEQFF. Here the CDR3 DNA reads TGTGCCTGGAGTGGGCAGGGGGCGGACTCCTACAATGAGCAGTTCTTC.

V and J are TRBV29-1 and TRBJ2-3, with 14 bases identical to TRBD2. This CDR3 is 13 amino acids long. Germline V gives CDR1 SQVTM, CDR2 ANQGSEA. After removal of 7 bases from V and 6 bases from J, the junction contained 3 bases not matched to a gene. The CDR3 DNA is TGCAGCGGGACTAGCGGGGGGCGGGATACGCAGTATTTT. Encoded protein: CSGTSGGRDTQYF.

The chain joins TRBV30 to TRBJ1-4; D call uncertain. The CDR3 length is 16 residues. V lost 0 bases to trimming and J lost 3 bases, with 14 bases between them. The germline V gene encodes CDR1 GTSNPN and CDR2 SVGIG (reference sequence). In DNA, the CDR3 is TGTGCCTGGAGTGTACTTTCAAGAGGCCCTAATGAAAAACTGTTTTTT. Amino acid sequence: CAWSVLSRGPNEKLFF.

The genes are TRBV29-1 and TRBJ2-3; 8 positions match TRBD1. Trimming took 6 bases from V and 3 from J; bases not matched to a gene: 8. This CDR3 region has 14 residues. Looked up from germline, CDR1 is SQVTM and CDR2 is ANQGSEA. CDR3 DNA: TGCAGCGTCCTGGACAGGGTGGATACAGATACGCAGTATTTT. It yields the protein CSVLDRVDTDTQYF.

The table lists this clone with a count of one. CDR3 nucleotides: TGTGCCAGCAGCTTGGAGCGGGTGAACACTGAAGCTTTCTTT. Translated, it gives CASSLERVNTEAFF. This chain uses TRBV5-4 with TRBJ1-1, with D unresolved. CDR3 length: 14 amino acids. Looked up from germline, CDR1 is SGHNT and CDR2 is YYREEE (reference sequence). The V end was cut by 0 bases, the J end by 0 bases, with 6 bases between.

The chain joins TRBV6-5 to TRBJ2-7; D is unclear. The CDR3 consists of 14 residues. The germline V gene has CDR1 MNHEY and CDR2 SVGAGI. The ends were cut back, 4 bases at V and 2 bases at J, with 12 bases in the middle. The CDR3 sequence: CASSFAGSAYEQYF. For the CDR3, the DNA is TGTGCCAGCAGTTTTGCCGGTTCTGCCTACGAGCAGTACTTC.

A few counts support this clone. The rearrangement links TRBV7-2 to TRBJ2-3; D is uncertain. Germline CDR1 is SGHTA and CDR2 is FQGNSA. V lost 5 bases and J lost 1, with 13 bases in between. This CDR3 has 15 amino acids. The chain's CDR3 is CASSPDRARTDTQYF. As DNA, the CDR3 is TGTGCCAGCAGCCCAGACCGGGCCCGCACAGATACGCAGTATTTT.

On this clone itself: A far larger clone is one nucleotide away, so this likely arose from a read error. The same CDR3 is also encoded by other DNA sequences in this sample. V is TRBV11-2 and J is TRBJ2-7, with 9 bases aligning to TRBD1. The junction had 3 bases not matched to a gene; V was cut back by 4 bases and J by 2 bases. This CDR3 has 14 residues. The V gene's germline CDR1 is SGHAT and CDR2 FQNNGV. The CDR3 nucleotides are TGTGCCAGCAGCTCGGGGACAGGGACCTACGAGCAGTACTTC. This gives the protein CASSSGTGTYEQYF.

Comment on this clone: A junction boundary mismatches the germline segment, possibly from a read error. This chain links TRBV7-7 with TRBJ2-5; 8 bases line up with TRBD2. There are 12 residues in the CDR3. Germline loops: CDR1 SSHAT, CDR2 FNYEAQ (reference sequence). CDR3 nucleotide sequence: TGTGCTAGCAGCTTACGGGGGGGGACCCAGTACTTC. Amino acids: CASSLRGGTQYF. Supplemented by reference TRBV7-7 and TRBJ2-5, the full variable domain reads GAGVSQSPRYKVTKRGQDVTLRCDPISSHATLYWYQQALGQGPEFLTYFNYEAQPDKSGLPSDRFSAERPEGSISTLTIQRTEQRDSAMYRCASSLRGGTQYFGPGTRLLVL.

The chain has TRBV30 and TRBJ2-1; the match to TRBD1 covers 9 bases. The CDR3 runs to 14 residues. The V gene end was trimmed by 3 bases and the J gene end by 1 base; junction bases not matched to a gene: 1. CDR1 GTSNPN and CDR2 SVGIG come from the germline V gene (reference sequence). CDR3 loop: CAWSGQGSYNEQFF. The CDR3 DNA sequence: TGTGCCTGGAGCGGACAGGGGTCCTACAATGAGCAGTTCTTC.

The chain couples TRBV15 to TRBJ1-5, with TRBD1 identical over 7 bases. The CDR3 is 15 amino acids. J gave up 7 bases and V 3 bases, and 9 bases lay outside the gene matches. From germline, CDR1 is LNHNV and CDR2 YYDKDF (reference sequence). This CDR3 is CATSSRDSYNQPQHF. The CDR3 region has the DNA TGTGCCACCAGCAGCAGGGACAGCTATAACCAGCCCCAGCATTTT. The full variable domain, completed using reference TRBV15 and TRBJ1-5, is DAMVIQNPRYQVTQFGKPVTLSCSQTLNHNVMYWYQQKSSQAPKLLFHYYDKDFNNEADTPDNFQSRRPNTSFCFLDIRSPGLGDTAMYLCATSSRDSYNQPQHFGDGTRLSIL.

The V call is TRBV7-2, the J call TRBJ1-6, with D unresolved. The length of the CDR3 is 15 residues. Trimming pared 0 bases from V and 10 bases from J, leaving 13 bases between. The germline CDR1 and CDR2 sequences are SGHTA and FQGNSA. The CDR3 sequence is CASSLASNPRSPLHF. CDR3 sequence (DNA): TGTGCCAGCAGCTTAGCTTCGAACCCCCGGTCACCCCTCCACTTT.

The chain is built from TRBV6-5 and TRBJ1-1, with D possibly TRBD1 on 6 matching bases. From germline, CDR1 is MNHEY and CDR2 SVGAGI. Trimming removed 6 bases from V and 4 bases from J, with 15 bases in between. CDR3 size: 14 residues. The CDR3 here is CASRRPGGGTEAFF. The DNA of the CDR3 is TGTGCCAGCAGACGCCCGGGGGGCGGCACTGAAGCTTTCTTT.

This chain uses TRBV30 with TRBJ1-1; no clear D gene. This CDR3 spans 13 amino acids. Trimming cost V 5 bases and J 9 bases, with 19 bases left between them. Looked up from germline, CDR1 is GTSNPN and CDR2 is SVGIG (reference sequence). DNA of the CDR3: TGTGCCTGGGCCCTTCTTTTCACTGACAAAGCTTTCTTT. This translates into CAWALLFTDKAFF.

V usage is TRBV30 and J usage is TRBJ2-7; TRBD1 aligns across 8 bases. Per germline, CDR1 GTSNPN and CDR2 SVGIG (reference sequence). This CDR3 is 13 amino acids long. V shed 3 bases, J shed 10 bases, and the junction held 11 bases outside the gene matches. The CDR3 is CAWSPPNRGAQYF. In DNA form, the CDR3 reads TGTGCCTGGAGCCCACCAAACAGGGGGGCTCAGTACTTC. Full variable domain (missing parts from reference TRBV30 and TRBJ2-7): SQTIHQWPATLVQPVGSPLSLECTVEGTSNPNLYWYRQAAGRGLQLLFYSVGIGQISSEVPQNLSASRPQDRQFILSSKKLLLSDSGFYLCAWSPPNRGAQYFGPGTRLTVT.

This clone has just a few counts. The rearrangement uses TRBV14 and TRBJ1-5, with D unresolved. CDR3 length: 13 amino acids. Trimming removed 3 bases from V and 4 bases from J, with 7 bases in between. CDR1 is SGHDN and CDR2 is FVKESK in the germline V gene. The DNA of the CDR3 is TGTGCCAGCAGCCAGCAGGAGAATCAGCCCCAGCATTTT. Protein: CASSQQENQPQHF.

The V call is TRBV5-1, the J call TRBJ1-1, with a tentative D call TRBD1 (6 bases). Trimming took 0 bases from V and 6 from J, leaving 12 bases between them. Germline V gene lookup returns CDR1 SGHRS and CDR2 YFSETQ. This CDR3 has 14 amino acids. The CDR3 protein is CASSLESGQAEAFF. The CDR3, as DNA: TGCGCCAGCAGCTTGGAATCGGGACAAGCTGAAGCTTTCTTT.